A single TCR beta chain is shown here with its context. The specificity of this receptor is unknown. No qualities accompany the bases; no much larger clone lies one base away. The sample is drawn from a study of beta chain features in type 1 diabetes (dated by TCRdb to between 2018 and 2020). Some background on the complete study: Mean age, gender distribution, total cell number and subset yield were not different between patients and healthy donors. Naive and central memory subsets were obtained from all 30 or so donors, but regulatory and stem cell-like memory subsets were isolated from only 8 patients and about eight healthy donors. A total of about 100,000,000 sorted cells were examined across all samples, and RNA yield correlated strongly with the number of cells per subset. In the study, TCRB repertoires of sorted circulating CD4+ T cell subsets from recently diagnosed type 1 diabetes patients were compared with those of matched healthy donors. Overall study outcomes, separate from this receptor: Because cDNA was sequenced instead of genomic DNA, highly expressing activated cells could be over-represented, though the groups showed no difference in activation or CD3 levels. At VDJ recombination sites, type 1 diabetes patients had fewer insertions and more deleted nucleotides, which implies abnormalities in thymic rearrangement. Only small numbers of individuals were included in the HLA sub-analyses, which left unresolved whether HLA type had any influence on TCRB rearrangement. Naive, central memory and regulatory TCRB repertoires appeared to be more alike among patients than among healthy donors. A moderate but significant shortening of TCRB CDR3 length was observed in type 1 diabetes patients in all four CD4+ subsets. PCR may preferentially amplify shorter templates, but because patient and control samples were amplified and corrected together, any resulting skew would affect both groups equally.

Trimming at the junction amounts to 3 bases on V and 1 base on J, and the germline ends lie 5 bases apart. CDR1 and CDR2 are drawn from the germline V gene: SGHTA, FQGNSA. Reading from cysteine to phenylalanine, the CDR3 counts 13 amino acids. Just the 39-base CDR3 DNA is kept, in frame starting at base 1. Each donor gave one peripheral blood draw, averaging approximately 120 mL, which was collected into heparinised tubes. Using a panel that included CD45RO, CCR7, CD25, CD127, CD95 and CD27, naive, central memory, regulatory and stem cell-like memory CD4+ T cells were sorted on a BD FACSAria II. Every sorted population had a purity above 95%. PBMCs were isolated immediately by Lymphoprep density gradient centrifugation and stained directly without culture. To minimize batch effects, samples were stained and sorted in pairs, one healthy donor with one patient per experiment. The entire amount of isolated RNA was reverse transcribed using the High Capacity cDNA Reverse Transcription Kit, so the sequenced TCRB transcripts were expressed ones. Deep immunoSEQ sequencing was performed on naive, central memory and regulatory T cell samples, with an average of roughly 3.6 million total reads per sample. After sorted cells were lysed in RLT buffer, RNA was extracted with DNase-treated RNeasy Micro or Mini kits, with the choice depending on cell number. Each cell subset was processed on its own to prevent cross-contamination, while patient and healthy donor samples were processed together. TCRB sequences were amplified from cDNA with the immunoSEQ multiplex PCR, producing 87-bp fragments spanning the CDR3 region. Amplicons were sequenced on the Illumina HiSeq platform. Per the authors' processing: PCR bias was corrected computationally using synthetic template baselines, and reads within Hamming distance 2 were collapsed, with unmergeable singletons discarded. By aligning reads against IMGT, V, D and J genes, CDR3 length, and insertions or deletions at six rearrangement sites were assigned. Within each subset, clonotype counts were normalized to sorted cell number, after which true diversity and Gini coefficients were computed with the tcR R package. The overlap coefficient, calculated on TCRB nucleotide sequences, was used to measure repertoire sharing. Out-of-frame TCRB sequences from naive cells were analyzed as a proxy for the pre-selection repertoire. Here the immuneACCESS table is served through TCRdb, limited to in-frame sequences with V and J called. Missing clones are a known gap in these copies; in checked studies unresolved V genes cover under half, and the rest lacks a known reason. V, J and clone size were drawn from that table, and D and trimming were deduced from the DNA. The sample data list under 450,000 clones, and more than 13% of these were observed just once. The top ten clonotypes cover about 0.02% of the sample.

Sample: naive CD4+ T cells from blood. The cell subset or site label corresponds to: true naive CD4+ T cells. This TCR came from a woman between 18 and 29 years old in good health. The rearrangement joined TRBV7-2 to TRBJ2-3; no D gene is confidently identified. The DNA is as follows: TGTGCCAGCAGCTTCTCCGGCACAGATACGCAGTATTTT. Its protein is CASSFSGTDTQYF.